This T cell receptor beta chain is drawn from a study of shared clonotypes between healthy human individuals (dated by TCRdb to about 2020). With respect to the entire study: The cohort included three men and a couple of women between 18 and 49 years of age. To increase sequencing depth and limit assay-specific biases, TCR repertoire library preparation and sequencing were carried out by different laboratories using diverse techniques. For each donor, CD4 naive and CD4 memory were each given three plates, CD8 naive was given two plates, and CD8 memory was given one plate. Between about 0.94 and 8.9 billion PBMCs per donor were obtained by leukapheresis. To estimate repertoire size and how much clonotypes are shared between individuals, the study performed deep sequencing of blood TCR repertoires from five healthy adults.

TCR CDR3 regions were amplified from genomic DNA by multiplex PCR using the deep immunoSEQ assay. Genomic DNA extracted from each cell subset was distributed evenly over all wells of several immunoSEQ 96-well plates, and each plate served as one replicate. For sorted subsets, approximately 200 ng of genomic DNA, equivalent to around 31,000 T cell genomes, went into each replicate PCR. Purified libraries were quantified with a Qubit 3.0 fluorometer, sized on a Bioanalyzer 2100, and re-quantified with the KAPA Library Quantification kit. A separate single-read 150-cycle Illumina NextSeq 550 flow cell was used to sequence each immunoSEQ 96-well plate. Per the original workflow: Because the immunoSEQ output held only junctional sequences and lacked quality scores, the filtering could not match the filtering applied to full-length reads. To assign V/J genes and CDR3, sequences were annotated using PyIR, a Python wrapper for IgBLAST v1.9, with IMGT germline references. Reads were filtered out if the reads had weak V/J assignments (E-value above 1e-6), no CDR3, stop codons, out-of-frame junctions, or ambiguous translated residues. A V3J clonotype was defined by an identical inferred V gene, J gene, and CDR3 amino acid sequence. The percentage overlap between two repertoires was calculated by dividing the number of shared unique clonotypes by the size of the smaller repertoire. Richness of each repertoire was evaluated using RTK rarefaction, the Chao1 estimator, and Recon v2.1 estimates of unobserved clonotypes. Generation probabilities for all TCRbeta clonotypes obtained by the gDNA method from a handful of donors were computed using OLGA. The source is immuneACCESS, and TCRdb retained only in-frame sequences with V and J called. Part of the clones is not carried over; for the studies checked, unresolved V genes explain less than half of this, and the remainder is unexplained. For V, J and clone size, that table is used; D and trimming come from the DNA. A total of around 2,000,000 clones appear in this sample, 90% to 95% of them only once. Together, the top ten hold 1.7% of the sample.

CD8 naive samples were obtained by positive selection for CCR7 among CD45RO-negative cells, yielding a CD45RA+CCR7+ population from which TemRA cells were excluded. Donors were healthy HIV-negative adults with no recently reported acute infections or vaccinations. Only Caucasian adults living in Nashville, Tennessee, USA were represented among the donors. Blood was collected by leukapheresis, and PBMCs were isolated by Ficoll-Histopaque density gradient centrifugation and then cryopreserved in liquid nitrogen vapor phase. Analytical flow cytometry was used to check the purity and quantity of each magnetically sorted T cell population. Genomic DNA was isolated from each sorted fraction and quantified by UV absorbance on a Nanodrop 2000c. Measured from the cysteine to the phenylalanine, the CDR3 is 14 residues long. Solely the CDR3 DNA is kept, with 42 bases framed from the first base. The germline V gene encodes CDR1 MGHRA and CDR2 YSYEKL. The junction shows trimming of 0 bases on V and 10 bases on J, plus 13 bases between the germline ends.

This clone was found once. This receptor's antigen is unknown. No per-base quality is available; no much larger clone lies one base away. General conclusions and limits of the study: Sharing across a few donors was observed for around 5% of naive CD4, over 3% of naive CD8, roughly 2.3% of memory CD4, and about 0.4% of memory CD8 clonotypes. Because the study included a small number of donors, the genetic and exposure-history diversity represented was limited. Only blood was sampled, and tissue TCR repertoires likely differ from those in blood. Estimated clonotype richness was generally larger for naive than for memory subsets. Clonotypes shared by all four sorted-subset donors showed higher generation probabilities than non-shared clonotypes. Pairwise subsampling indicated that sequencing depth was expected to affect the degree of clonotype sharing among donors. Incomplete sequencing was indicated by rarefaction of sorted-subset datasets, despite the large sequencing depth.

The chain employs TRBV4-1 and TRBJ2-1, with the D gene not confidently named. The sequencing input was naive CD8+ T cells from PBMCs. Taken with the paper, the label for cell subset or site translates to: CD45RA+CCR7+. The TCR was taken from a young man in good health. Some clones in this sample may be carry-over from other donors' samples. The encoded CDR3 is CASSQDRASGEQFF. The nucleotides are TGCGCCAGCAGCCAAGATCGGGCCTCTGGGGAGCAGTTCTTC.